This T cell receptor beta chain was sequenced for a study of CD8+ T cells in alopecia areata. Reverse transcribed after extraction, RNA yielded cDNA as the sequencing template. Only in-frame clones appear in the TCRdb table, and some are missing; sequencing was by immunoSEQ multiplex PCR. The data contain 200,000 to 250,000 clones, about 61% of them singletons. This clone turned up a few times. Its antigen remains unidentified. Germline lookup yields CDR1 SGHNT and CDR2 YYREEE (reference sequence). This CDR3 spans 14 amino acids. The V and J ends lost 4 bases and 4 bases, in that order; junction bases with no gene match: 7. Regarding the study as a whole: Sequences from scalp samples also cover resident alphabeta T cells of normal skin. Lesional scalp, notably in alopecia totalis/universalis, had clonality above that of normal scalp.

Sequencing was carried out using CD8+ T cells sorted from blood. V and J are TRBV5-4 and TRBJ2-5, with 7 bases matching TRBD2. The receptor comes from a human donor in good health. CDR3 region: CASSGTTATETQYF. CDR3 nucleotide sequence: TGTGCCAGCAGCGGGACTACAGCTACAGAGACCCAGTACTTC.